One sample yielded the 23 T cell receptor beta chains listed below, sequenced in a study of CD8 T cells in Susac syndrome. After extraction with the RNeasy kit, about 0.5 to 1 ug of the RNA was reverse transcribed using random hexamers. TCRdb processed the immunoSEQ multiplex PCR reads anew with MiXCR; each CDR3 protein has one entry. Of hundreds of thousands of distinct CDR3 sequences in the sample, 70% to 90% were seen once. Specimen: CD8+ T cells from PBMCs. The receptors stem from a human donor with multiple sclerosis.

The chain links TRBV7-6 to TRBJ2-1, with a possible D match to TRBD2 (6 bases). The CDR3 totals 18 residues. V was trimmed by 2 bases and J by 3 bases, leaving 20 bases between them. Germline CDR1 and CDR2: SGHVS and FNYEAQ. The CDR3 DNA sequence: TGTGCCAGCAGCTTAACGTTCCCTGGCGGGGAGTTCTACAATGAGCAGTTCTTC. Residues: CASSLTFPGGEFYNEQFF.

The V gene is TRBV12-3 or TRBV12-4, the J gene TRBJ2-3, with D possibly being TRBD2 (5 bases). CDR3 size: 13 residues. The V gene lost 10 bases and the J gene lost 4 bases, with 15 bases spanning the gap. CDR3 in amino acids: CATPGVPADTQYF. The DNA of the CDR3 is TGTGCCACACCCGGGGTTCCTGCAGATACGCAGTATTTT.

The chain joins TRBV19 to TRBJ2-7; tentative D call: TRBD1 (5 bases). Germline-derived CDR1 and CDR2 are LNHDA and SQIVND (reference sequence). This CDR3 has 13 amino acids. The V end was cut by 3 bases, the J end by 5 bases, with 11 bases between. CDR3 protein: CASSIGRDDEQYF. Here the CDR3 DNA reads TGTGCCAGTAGTATTGGCAGGGATGACGAGCAGTACTTC. Full variable domain (rest looked up from reference TRBV19 and TRBJ2-7): DGGITQSPKYLFRKEGQNVTLSCEQNLNHDAMYWYRQDPGQGLRLIYYSQIVNDFQKGDIAEGYSVSREKKESFPLTVTSAQKNPTAFYLCASSIGRDDEQYFGPGTRLTVT.

This clonotype has a handful of counts. This chain links TRBV28 with TRBJ2-2; D not certain. The CDR3 runs to 14 residues. The V end was cut by 3 bases, the J end by 2 bases, with 7 bases between. Looked up from germline, CDR1 is MDHEN and CDR2 is SYDVKM. The CDR3 DNA sequence: TGTGCCAGCAGTTTTCGGCTTAACACCGGGGAGCTGTTTTTT. It codes for CASSFRLNTGELFF.

This clonotype has just one count. The rearrangement joins TRBV28 to TRBJ2-5; 8 bases are shared with TRBD2. The J segment lost 3 bases and the V segment lost 5 bases, leaving 11 bases of the junction unmatched. The CDR3 sequence is 16 residues long. Germline V gene data show CDR1 as MDHEN and CDR2 as SYDVKM. The CDR3 region is CASSTPDGRAKETQYF. The DNA for the CDR3 is TGTGCCAGCAGTACCCCCGACGGGAGGGCAAAAGAGACCCAGTACTTC.

Details on this clonotype: One end of the junction is discordant with germline, which a read error may explain. The chain couples TRBV10-3 to TRBJ2-7; TRBD2 agrees at 7 bases. CDR1 ENHRY and CDR2 SYGVKD come from the germline V gene. The CDR3 spans 13 residues. The CDR3 loop reads CAISAGGGLADNF. CDR3 nucleotide sequence: TGTGCCATCAGTGCGGGCGGTGGGCTAGCGGACAACTTC.

J is TRBJ2-1 and V is TRBV30; D is undetermined. The length of the CDR3 is 12 residues. The germline gives CDR1 GTSNPN, CDR2 SVGIG (reference sequence). Deletions cut 3 bases from V and 8 bases from J, with 11 bases between. DNA for the CDR3: TGTGCCTGGAGCCCGACGTGGGATGAGCAGTTCTTC. Encoded protein: CAWSPTWDEQFF.

The CDR3 bases are TGTGCCAGTGAAGACAGGGGGAGCACTGAAGCTTTCTTT. Amino acid sequence: CASEDRGSTEAFF. This sequence joins TRBV19 and TRBJ1-1, with 9 bases that match TRBD1. Germline V lookup: CDR1 LNHDA, CDR2 SQIVND (reference sequence). This CDR3 is 13 amino acids long. Losses at the gene ends were 8 bases for V and 4 bases for J; bases not matched to a gene: 5.

The chain uses TRBV4-1 and TRBJ2-3; TRBD2 matches 11 bases. In germline, CDR1 is MGHRA, CDR2 YSYEKL. V was clipped by 0 bases and J by 9 bases; unmatched bases: 5. The CDR3 covers 15 residues. The CDR3 here is CASSQDSGGATTQYF. The CDR3 DNA is TGCGCCAGCAGCCAAGATAGCGGGGGGGCGACCACGCAGTATTTT.

This clonotype came up once. V gene TRBV28 combines with J gene TRBJ2-7; D remains unclear. V was pared by 6 bases and J by 1 base, with 13 bases between. Germline CDR1 MDHEN, CDR2 SYDVKM. This CDR3 comprises 14 residues. CDR3 coding DNA: TGTGCCAGCAGCGATTCATTCGTTTCCTACGAGCAGTACTTC. Its protein is CASSDSFVSYEQYF. The variable domain in full, with the rest retrieved from reference TRBV28 and TRBJ2-7, is DVKVTQSSRYLVKRTGEKVFLECVQDMDHENMFWYRQDPGLGLRLIYFSYDVKMKEKGDIPEGYSVSREKKERFSLILESASTNQTSMYLCASSDSFVSYEQYFGPGTRLTVT.

The chain couples TRBV27 to TRBJ2-5; D may match TRBD1 or TRBD2 (7 bases each). CDR1 and CDR2 from the germline V gene are MNHEY and SMNVEV (reference sequence). The ends were cut back, 3 bases at V and 0 bases at J, with 11 bases in the middle. The CDR3 has 15 amino acids. The CDR3 nucleotides are TGTGCCAGCAGTTTGCAGGGGGGGGACCAAGAGACCCAGTACTTC. Translating gives CASSLQGGDQETQYF.

This chain joins TRBV27 and TRBJ2-7, with D tentatively TRBD2 (6 bases). CDR3 length: 12 amino acids. V lost 8 bases to trimming and J lost 0 bases, with 8 bases between them. Germline V gene data show CDR1 as MNHEY and CDR2 as SMNVEV (reference sequence). CDR3 bases: TGTGCCAGCGGCGGGAACTCCTACGAGCAGTACTTC. This translates into CASGGNSYEQYF.

The chain employs TRBV7-8 and TRBJ1-2; maybe TRBD1 (6 bases). Germline lookup yields CDR1 SGHVS and CDR2 FQNEAQ. The V and J ends lost 5 bases and 4 bases respectively, with 20 bases between them. There are 16 residues in the CDR3. The CDR3 is CASSPLGGHPSYGYTF. The CDR3 DNA reads TGTGCCAGCAGCCCCCTCGGGGGCCACCCCTCCTATGGCTACACCTTC.

The chain employs TRBV28 and TRBJ2-1; no reliable D call. V gave up 6 bases and J gave up 4 bases, with 16 bases separating them. This CDR3 is built from 15 residues. Germline-derived CDR1 and CDR2 are MDHEN and SYDVKM. The CDR3: CASSSEFGRYNEQFF. CDR3 DNA: TGTGCCAGCAGCTCCGAATTCGGGCGGTACAATGAGCAGTTCTTC.

The chain uses TRBV4-2 and TRBJ2-3, with 9 bases lining up with TRBD2. The CDR3 runs to 16 residues. The germline V gene has CDR1 LGHNA and CDR2 YNFKEQ. The J segment lost 3 bases and the V segment lost 0 bases, leaving 4 bases of the junction unmatched. The CDR3 nucleotides are TGTGCCAGCAGCCAAGACGAGCGGGGGGCGACAGATACGCAGTATTTT. It codes for CASSQDERGATDTQYF.

The chain carries TRBV4-2 and TRBJ2-1; the D gene is possibly TRBD1 (6 bases). The germline V gene encodes CDR1 LGHNA and CDR2 YNFKEQ. CDR3 size: 17 residues. Trimming cost V 0 bases and J 3 bases, with 15 bases left between them. For the CDR3, the DNA is TGTGCCAGCAGCCAAGACCCCCTGGGGGACAACTACAATGAGCAGTTCTTC. It translates to CASSQDPLGDNYNEQFF.

The gene calls are TRBV6-5 and TRBJ1-1; no reliable D call. The CDR3 consists of 13 residues. Trimming took off 7 bases at V and 4 bases at J, with 13 bases between the two ends. Germline V CDR1 and CDR2: MNHEY, SVGAGI. The CDR3, as DNA: TGTGCCAGCACGGACTCTTGGGGCACTGAAGCTTTCTTT. This sequence encodes CASTDSWGTEAFF.

V and J are TRBV11-2 and TRBJ2-5, with 13 bases aligning to TRBD2. CDR3 length equals 16 residues. Trimming at V came to 1 base and at J to 3 bases, leaving 2 bases not matched to a gene. Germline values: CDR1 SGHAT, CDR2 FQNNGV. The CDR3 DNA is TGTGCCAGCAGCTTAGGACTAGCGGGGGGAAAAGAGACCCAGTACTTC. Translation gives CASSLGLAGGKETQYF.

The rearrangement uses TRBV4-2 and TRBJ2-2; D perhaps matches TRBD2 (6 bases). V was shortened by 0 bases and J by 3 bases, with 11 bases between the two germline ends. In germline, CDR1 is LGHNA, CDR2 YNFKEQ. The length of the CDR3 is 16 residues. CDR3 amino acids: CASSQEVGDYTGELFF. The CDR3, as DNA: TGTGCCAGCAGCCAAGAAGTGGGGGACTACACCGGGGAGCTGTTTTTT.

This chain joins TRBV4-1 and TRBJ2-7, with D uncertain. The CDR3 is 15 residues long. Germline CDR1 is MGHRA and CDR2 is YSYEKL. The V and J ends lost 0 bases and 3 bases respectively, with 12 bases between them. The CDR3 region is CASSQERIGDYEQYF. The CDR3 DNA sequence: TGCGCCAGCAGCCAAGAAAGGATAGGCGACTACGAGCAGTACTTC.

This chain connects TRBV30 to TRBJ1-1, with D uncertain. This CDR3 has 13 amino acids. CDR1 and CDR2 from the germline V gene are GTSNPN and SVGIG (reference sequence). V was clipped by 4 bases and J by 0 bases, with 9 bases between them. For the CDR3, the DNA is TGTGCCTGGATAGGGATAATGAACACTGAAGCTTTCTTT. It encodes CAWIGIMNTEAFF.

The chain employs TRBV19 and TRBJ2-7, with D perhaps TRBD1 (5 bases). Deletions cut 6 bases from V and 6 bases from J, with 24 bases between. The CDR3 is 16 residues long. CDR1 and CDR2 from the germline V gene are LNHDA and SQIVND (reference sequence). CDR3 sequence (DNA): TGTGCCAGTAGATCAGGTCCACAGGACCCCATGGGCGAGCAGTACTTC. Protein sequence: CASRSGPQDPMGEQYF.

V and J are TRBV29-1 and TRBJ1-3, with TRBD1 matching 7 bases. The CDR3 covers 15 residues. The germline CDR1 and CDR2 sequences are SQVTM and ANQGSEA. The V and J ends lost 1 base and 1 base, in that order; junction bases with no gene match: 4. The CDR3 DNA follows: TGCAGCGTTGAAGGACAACAGGGGTCTGGAAACACCATATATTTT. Its protein product is CSVEGQQGSGNTIYF.